The rows below give T cell receptor beta chains drawn from one sample of a study of blood T cells in healthy people across ages. TCRdb re-called the 5' RACE reads through MiXCR, storing one row per CDR3 protein. Here the sample spans 1,300,000 or so distinct CDR3 sequences, around 59% being singletons. The sequenced material came from blood. These receptors all come from a man younger than 35 in good health. Each CDR3 is given with its conserved first and last residue. The D gene is left open where the match is weak. Rows give clone size only sometimes, using once, few, many, or a class for an expanded clone.

j_gene | v_gene | abundance | len | d_gene | CDR3aa | CDR3nt
TRBJ2-7 | TRBV29-1 | NA | 13 | NA | CSVERDGPYEQYF | TGCAGCGTTGAAAGGGACGGACCCTACGAGCAGTACTTC
TRBJ1-2 | TRBV6-5 | NA | 16 | TRBD1 | CASSYSPGTGYYGYTF | TGTGCCAGCAGTTACTCGCCCGGGACAGGCTACTATGGCTACACCTTC
TRBJ1-2 | TRBV4-2 | NA | 15 | NA | CASSQSDGYNYGYTF | TGTGCCAGCAGCCAATCGGACGGGTATAACTATGGCTACACCTTC
TRBJ2-7 | TRBV27 | NA | 15 | NA | CASRLVQGLGYEQYF | TGTGCCAGCAGATTAGTCCAGGGTCTAGGCTACGAGCAGTACTTC
TRBJ2-7 | TRBV6-2/TRBV6-3 | NA | 14 | NA | CASSYGASTYEQYF | TGTGCCAGCAGTTACGGGGCTTCAACCTACGAGCAGTACTTC
TRBJ2-3 | TRBV6-1 | NA | 12 | NA | CASSRPGGTQYF | TGTGCCAGCAGCCGTCCCGGCGGTACGCAGTATTTT
TRBJ2-1 | TRBV11-1 | NA | 17 | TRBD2 | CASSTTSLAGGHNEQFF | TGTGCCAGCAGCACCACCTCACTAGCGGGAGGTCACAATGAGCAGTTCTTC
TRBJ2-1 | TRBV27 | NA | 14 | NA | CASSPQGFRNEQFF | TGTGCCAGCAGTCCTCAGGGTTTCAGGAATGAGCAGTTCTTC
TRBJ1-5 | TRBV6-5 | few | 16 | NA | CASSYSNPLSNQPQHF | TGTGCCAGCAGTTACTCGAATCCGCTTAGCAATCAGCCCCAGCATTTT
TRBJ1-2 | TRBV7-9 | NA | 14 | TRBD1 | CASSFRNRGGGYTF | TGTGCCAGCAGCTTCAGGAACAGGGGGGGAGGCTACACCTTC
TRBJ2-3 | TRBV5-4 | NA | 14 | NA | CASSFGIWADTQYF | TGTGCCAGCAGCTTTGGGATATGGGCAGATACGCAGTATTTT
TRBJ2-7 | TRBV6-1 | NA | 12 | NA | CASSSEKYEQYF | TGTGCCAGCAGCTCAGAGAAATACGAGCAGTACTTC
TRBJ1-3 | TRBV6-5 | NA | 14 | NA | CASSYARLGNTIYF | TGTGCCAGCAGCTACGCCCGACTTGGAAACACCATATATTTT
TRBJ2-2 | TRBV29-1 | few | 15 | TRBD2 | CSAESGRANTGELFF | TGCAGCGCCGAGAGCGGGAGGGCGAACACCGGGGAGCTGTTTTTT
TRBJ2-1 | TRBV20-1 | NA | 11 | NA | CSARRNNEQFF | TGTAGTGCTAGGAGGAACAATGAGCAGTTCTTC
TRBJ2-3 | TRBV9 | few | 16 | TRBD1 | CASSVVAGGSTDTQYF | TGTGCCAGCAGCGTAGTAGCAGGGGGTAGCACAGATACGCAGTATTTT
TRBJ1-4 | TRBV7-9 | few | 15 | NA | CASSFTGTGNEKLFF | TGTGCCAGCAGCTTCACCGGGACGGGGAATGAAAAACTGTTTTTT
TRBJ2-5 | TRBV27 | NA | 14 | TRBD1 | CASRLTTGEETQYF | TGTGCCAGCAGGCTAACTACAGGGGAAGAGACCCAGTACTTC
TRBJ2-1 | TRBV5-1 | NA | 16 | TRBD2 | CASSTTRAGRDNEQFF | TGCGCCAGCAGCACCACTCGAGCGGGGAGAGACAATGAGCAGTTCTTC
TRBJ2-1 | TRBV7-9 | NA | 12 | NA | CASSVDRNEQFF | TGTGCCAGCAGCGTAGATAGGAATGAGCAGTTCTTC
TRBJ1-2 | TRBV20-1 | few | 10 | NA | CSARGNLYTF | TGCAGTGCTAGGGGGAACCTCTACACCTTC
TRBJ2-1 | TRBV5-5 | few | 13 | NA | CASSLLSVDEQFF | TGTGCCAGCAGCCTCCTTAGTGTCGATGAGCAGTTCTTC
TRBJ2-1 | TRBV6-5 | once | 15 | TRBD2 | CASSYSLAGGLEQFF | TGTGCCAGCAGTTACTCACTAGCGGGAGGCCTTGAGCAGTTCTTC
TRBJ1-6 | TRBV7-2 | NA | 17 | NA | CASSLARSGRYNSPLHF | TGTGCCAGCAGCTTAGCGCGATCAGGGCGGTATAATTCACCCCTCCACTTT
TRBJ2-5 | TRBV29-1 | NA | 15 | TRBD1 | CSVEVTGGYQETQYF | TGCAGCGTTGAAGTGACAGGGGGGTACCAAGAGACCCAGTACTTC
TRBJ2-7 | TRBV9 | NA | 15 | NA | CASSVGAGAYYEQYF | NA